Presented here are 21 T cell receptor beta chains from one specimen sequenced in a study of T cells in Graves' hyperthyroidism and ophthalmopathy. RNA transcripts gave rise to amplified TCR beta CDR3 regions. The HTBI primer set was used in a first-round RT-PCR of the TCR CDR3. TCRdb reprocessed the multiplex PCR reads with MiXCR, giving one entry per CDR3 protein. Found here are around 450,000 distinct CDR3 sequences, 15% to 19% of them singletons; the top ten hold roughly 15%. Source material: blood. These receptors were collected from a woman between 18 and 29 years old with Graves' hyperthyroidism.

The chain carries TRBV4-3 and TRBJ2-6, with D perhaps matching TRBD2 (5 bases). The length of the CDR3 is 17 residues. Germline CDR1 LGHNA, CDR2 YSLEER. Deletions cut 4 bases from V and 0 bases from J, with 13 bases between. The CDR3 protein is CASSRGESSSGANVLTF. The CDR3 DNA is TGCGCCAGCAGCCGGGGAGAGAGCAGCTCTGGGGCCAACGTCCTGACTTTC.

In its sample, this clonotype was seen many times. V and J are TRBV4-3 and TRBJ2-2; D is ambiguous. V lost 1 base to trimming and J lost 3 bases, with 9 bases between them. This CDR3 is built from 15 residues. From germline, CDR1 is LGHNA and CDR2 YSLEER. The CDR3 is CASSQGSIDTGELFF. As DNA, the CDR3 is TGCGCCAGCAGCCAAGGGTCTATTGACACCGGGGAGCTGTTTTTT.

This chain joins TRBV5-1 and TRBJ1-6, with 8 nucleotides matching TRBD1. V lost 4 bases to trimming and J lost 9 bases; unmatched junction nucleotides: 18. The CDR3 contains 18 residues. From germline, CDR1 is SGHRS and CDR2 YFSETQ. The CDR3 reads CASSKWAPGQGLFSPLHF. The CDR3 region has the DNA TGCGCCAGCAGCAAATGGGCCCCAGGACAGGGCCTTTTTTCACCCCTCCACTTT. Together with reference TRBV5-1 and TRBJ1-6, the CDR3 gives the full variable domain: KAGVTQTPRYLIKTRGQQVTLSCSPISGHRSVSWYQQTPGQGLQFLFEYFSETQRNKGNFPGRFSGRQFSNSRSEMNVSTLELGDSALYLCASSKWAPGQGLFSPLHFGNGTRLTVT.

This clonotype came up a few times. CDR3 nucleotide sequence: TGTGCCAGCAGTTTGTTTCTGCGGGGACGGTCGAATTCACCCCTCCACTTT. This encodes CASSLFLRGRSNSPLHF. V gene TRBV27 combines with J gene TRBJ1-6, with D possibly TRBD1 on 5 matching bases. Between the trimmed V and J ends, which lost 3 bases and 7 bases, there was a span of 19 bases. Germline CDR1 and CDR2: MNHEY and SMNVEV (reference sequence). The CDR3 extends over 17 amino acids.

This clonotype has only a few counts. This chain joins TRBV4-2 and TRBJ2-7, with D possibly matching TRBD1 (6 bases). Germline-derived CDR1 and CDR2 are LGHNA and YNFKEQ. This CDR3 region has 15 residues. The ends were cut back, 0 bases at V and 3 bases at J, with 12 bases in the middle. CDR3 bases: TGTGCCAGCAGCCAAGATCCTGGCAGGGGCTACGAGCAGTACTTC. Protein: CASSQDPGRGYEQYF.

CDR3 DNA: TGCAGTGCTAGAGATCGGAGGGCAACTAATGAAAAACTGTTTTTT. It codes for CSARDRRATNEKLFF. This rearrangement joins TRBV20-1 to TRBJ1-4; unclear D gene. From germline, CDR1 is DFQATT and CDR2 SNEGSKA (reference sequence). The CDR3 sequence is 15 residues long. V lost 0 bases and J 0 bases, leaving 8 bases between the germline ends.

In its sample, this clonotype was seen many times. This chain links TRBV5-1 with TRBJ2-2; 8 bases agree with TRBD1. The germline V gene has CDR1 SGHRS and CDR2 YFSETQ. Trimming at V came to 1 base and at J to 5 bases, leaving 7 bases not matched to a gene. This CDR3 contains 16 residues. For the CDR3, the DNA is TGCGCCAGCAGCTTGTCCGGACAGGGACGGACCGGGGAGCTGTTTTTT. The encoded protein is CASSLSGQGRTGELFF.

The chain has TRBV20-1 and TRBJ2-3, with 14 bases matching TRBD2. The germline CDR1 and CDR2 sequences are DFQATT and SNEGSKA (reference sequence). The CDR3 contains 16 residues. With 4 bases clipped from V and 4 bases from J, the junction kept 7 bases outside the gene matches. Written as DNA, the CDR3 is TGCAGTGCTACCCCCGGACTAGCGGGGGGCGCAGATACGCAGTATTTT. Translation gives CSATPGLAGGADTQYF.

V usage is TRBV3-1 and J usage is TRBJ2-3; D not certain. This CDR3 has 14 amino acids. V lost 1 base to trimming and J lost 3 bases, with 8 bases between them. In germline, CDR1 is LGHDT, CDR2 YNNKEL (reference sequence). DNA for the CDR3: TGTGCCAGCAGCCAAGGTCCGTCGACAGATACGCAGTATTTT. Translated: CASSQGPSTDTQYF.

The V gene is TRBV4-1, the J gene TRBJ2-7; a possible D gene is TRBD1 (5 bases). The CDR3 consists of 15 residues. Germline values: CDR1 MGHRA, CDR2 YSYEKL. The V end was cut by 1 base, the J end by 0 bases, with 10 bases between. The CDR3 here is CASSQGQQSSYEQYF. The CDR3 DNA sequence: TGCGCCAGCAGCCAAGGACAGCAGAGCTCCTACGAGCAGTACTTC.

This clonotype was counted at least ten times. This chain uses TRBV12-3 or TRBV12-4 with TRBJ1-2; 12 positions agree with TRBD1. V shed 4 bases and J 8 bases; nucleotides not matched to a gene: 8. This CDR3 is 15 amino acids long. The CDR3 region has the DNA TGTGCCAGCAGTTGGACGGGACAGGGGGCTTTAGGCTACACCTTC. Its protein is CASSWTGQGALGYTF.

The chain carries TRBV7-3 and TRBJ1-3, with D possibly matching TRBD1 (6 bases). The CDR3 has 15 residues. Germline assignment: CDR1 SGHTA and CDR2 FQGTGA. The V end lost 4 bases, the J end lost 1 base, and 11 bases lay between the germline ends. The CDR3 loop reads CASSSDRLSGNTIYF. As DNA, the CDR3 is TGTGCCAGCAGCTCTGACAGGTTATCTGGAAACACCATATATTTT. The full variable domain, with the rest looked up from reference TRBV7-3 and TRBJ1-3, is GAGVSQTPSNKVTEKGKYVELRCDPISGHTALYWYRQSLGQGPEFLIYFQGTGAADDSGLPNDRFFAVRPEGSVSTLKIQRTERGDSAVYLCASSSDRLSGNTIYFGEGSWLTVV.

Ten or more counts support this clonotype. The chain employs TRBV6-1 and TRBJ1-5; 11 nucleotides match TRBD1. Losses at the gene ends were 5 bases for V and 6 bases for J; bases not matched to a gene: 6. The CDR3 length is 15 residues. Per the germline V gene, CDR1 is MNHNS and CDR2 is SASEGT. CDR3 coding DNA: TGTGCCAGCAGTCCGGGACAGGGGGGGGGTCAGCCCCAGCATTTT. As protein: CASSPGQGGGQPQHF.

This rearrangement joins TRBV7-2 to TRBJ2-5; no definite D call. V lost 6 bases and J 9 bases, leaving 14 bases between the germline ends. The CDR3 loop spans 12 amino acids. In germline, CDR1 is SGHTA, CDR2 FQGNSA. DNA for the CDR3: TGTGCCAGCAGTTCGGACGCCTCGTCCCAGTACTTC. Its protein is CASSSDASSQYF.

This clonotype was found many times. This chain links TRBV2 with TRBJ1-1; D gene unclear. Germline lookup yields CDR1 SNHLY and CDR2 FYNNEI. V was shortened by 6 bases and J by 1 base, with 12 bases between the two germline ends. This CDR3 spans 14 amino acids. This CDR3 reads CASRPMRGNTEAFF. In nucleotides, the CDR3 is TGTGCCAGCAGGCCAATGCGGGGGAACACTGAAGCTTTCTTT. The full variable domain, rest sourced from reference TRBV2 and TRBJ1-1, is EPEVTQTPSHQVTQMGQEVILRCVPISNHLYFYWYRQILGQKVEFLVSFYNNEISEKSEIFDDQFSVERPDGSNFTLKIRSTKLEDSAMYFCASRPMRGNTEAFFGQGTRLTVV.

The sample holds a few counts of this clonotype. The chain carries TRBV9 and TRBJ2-7; D is possibly TRBD1 or TRBD2 (5 bases each). Deletions cut 1 base from V and 1 base from J, with 9 bases between. Germline assignment: CDR1 SGDLS and CDR2 YYNGEE. The CDR3 is 14 amino acids. The chain's CDR3 is CASSVWDESYEQYF. The DNA of the CDR3 is TGTGCCAGCAGCGTATGGGACGAATCCTACGAGCAGTACTTC.

Notes on this clonotype: A read error is possible here, since a much larger clone lies one base away. No conserved phenylalanine or tryptophan is present at the end of the CDR3, so a read error is the likely explanation. The chain uses TRBV4-1 and TRBJ1-1; D unclear. The CDR3 totals 13 residues. CDR1 is MGHRA and CDR2 is YSYEKL in the germline V gene. The V gene lost 1 base and the J gene lost 8 bases, with 11 bases spanning the gap. The CDR3 spells CASSQGAGGEAFL. The CDR3 coding sequence is TGCGCCAGCAGCCAAGGGGCAGGAGGAGAAGCTTTCCTT.

This clonotype was recorded many times. The rearrangement links TRBV11-2 to TRBJ1-2; maybe TRBD1 (6 bases). The ends were cut back, 0 bases at V and 4 bases at J, with 15 bases in the middle. CDR1 is SGHAT and CDR2 is FQNNGV in the germline V gene. The CDR3 is 16 residues long. In nucleotides, the CDR3 is TGTGCCAGCAGCTTAGATAACCGGGGGCCGTTCTATGGCTACACCTTC. Its translation: CASSLDNRGPFYGYTF. Together with reference TRBV11-2 and TRBJ1-2, the CDR3 gives the full variable domain: EAGVAQSPRYKIIEKRQSVAFWCNPISGHATLYWYQQILGQGPKLLIQFQNNGVVDDSQLPKDRFSAERLKGVDSTLKIQPAKLEDSAVYLCASSLDNRGPFYGYTFGSGTRLTVV.

This clonotype was counted a single time. Germline is not matched at one junction end, which may reflect a read error. The chain uses TRBV7-8 and TRBJ2-2; possible D gene TRBD2, 6 bases. The CDR3 is made up of 14 amino acids. CDR1 is SGHVS, CDR2 FQNEAQ, per germline. Here the CDR3 reads CASSQPGGSGELFF. The CDR3 DNA reads as TGCGCCAGCAGCCAACCTGGGGGGTCCGGGGAGCTGTTTTTT.

The sample holds a few counts of this clonotype. The chain has TRBV19 and TRBJ2-1, with 9 bases that match TRBD2. With V trimmed by 4 bases and J by 6 bases, 7 bases remained unmatched. CDR1 and CDR2 from the germline V gene are LNHDA and SQIVND (reference sequence). There are 15 residues in the CDR3. The chain's CDR3 is CASSTGTSRFNEQFF. The CDR3 DNA reads TGTGCCAGTAGTACGGGGACTAGCAGGTTCAATGAGCAGTTCTTC.

This clonotype was recorded many times. The J gene is TRBJ2-7, the V gene TRBV3-1; D not certain. The germline V and J ends were trimmed by 0 bases and 2 bases, with 17 bases remaining between them. Germline CDR1 is LGHDT and CDR2 is YNNKEL (reference sequence). There are 17 residues in the CDR3. The CDR3 spells CASSQESGIPWAYEQYF. The CDR3 bases are TGTGCCAGCAGCCAAGAGAGTGGCATCCCGTGGGCCTACGAGCAGTACTTC.